This entry lists 6 T cell receptor beta chains sequenced from one sample in a study of shared clonotypes between healthy human individuals. Repertoires were generated with immunoSEQ multiplex PCR, while TCRdb's copy carries only in-frame clones and drops some. This repertoire shows over a million clones, more than 75% found once; its top ten account for around 0.61%. Sequences were obtained from memory CD4+ T cells from PBMCs. Specified subset: CD45RA-negative fraction. The receptors come from a man aged 18 to 29 in good health. Some clones in this sample may be carry-over from other donors' samples.

This chain uses TRBV7-2 with TRBJ2-5, with no clear D. Germline V gives CDR1 SGHTA, CDR2 FQGNSA. Trimming removed 5 bases from V and 1 base from J, with 11 bases in between. CDR3 length equals 14 residues. CDR3: CASSRAPTQETQYF. The DNA of the CDR3 is TGTGCCAGCAGCAGGGCCCCAACCCAAGAGACCCAGTACTTC.

The chain couples TRBV5-6 to TRBJ1-4, with D unclear. This CDR3 has 12 residues. The V and J ends lost 0 bases and 8 bases respectively, with 5 bases between them. Germline V CDR1 and CDR2: SGHDT, YYEEEE. CDR3 sequence (DNA): TGTGCCAGCAGCTTGGCACGGGAAAAACTGTTTTTT. As protein: CASSLAREKLFF.

The chain is built from TRBV2 and TRBJ1-2; D remains ambiguous. CDR3 length: 12 amino acids. Germline V gives CDR1 SNHLY, CDR2 FYNNEI. Trimming cost V 2 bases and J 5 bases, with 6 bases left between them. As DNA, the CDR3 is TGTGCCAGCAGTGAATTGGGTTATGGCTACACCTTC. The encoded protein is CASSELGYGYTF.

This chain links TRBV18 with TRBJ1-3, with a possible D match to TRBD1 (5 bases). V lost 3 bases and J 3 bases, leaving 36 bases between the germline ends. This CDR3 is built from 23 residues. The germline V gene has CDR1 KGHSH and CDR2 LQKENI. CDR3 region: CASSPFSVPPGRKQDRFGNTIYF. Here the CDR3 DNA reads TGTGCCAGCTCACCTTTTTCCGTCCCCCCCGGCCGAAAACAGGATCGGTTTGGAAACACCATATATTTT.

CDR3: CASSPSSLAGGRETQYF. The CDR3 DNA reads as TGTGCCAGCAGCCCCTCCTCACTAGCGGGAGGGAGGGAGACCCAGTACTTC. The V and J genes are TRBV28 and TRBJ2-5; 13 bases match TRBD2. The CDR3 is 17 amino acids. Losses at the gene ends were 6 bases for V and 5 bases for J; bases not matched to a gene: 12. Germline CDR1 and CDR2: MDHEN and SYDVKM.

For the CDR3, the DNA is TGTGCCAGCTCACCCTCCCTCGGCGGGGAAGAGACCCAGTACTTC. This translates into CASSPSLGGEETQYF. The V and J genes are TRBV18 and TRBJ2-5, with D perhaps TRBD2 (6 bases). Germline loops: CDR1 KGHSH, CDR2 LQKENI. V lost 3 bases and J 3 bases, leaving 14 bases between the germline ends. The CDR3 totals 15 residues.